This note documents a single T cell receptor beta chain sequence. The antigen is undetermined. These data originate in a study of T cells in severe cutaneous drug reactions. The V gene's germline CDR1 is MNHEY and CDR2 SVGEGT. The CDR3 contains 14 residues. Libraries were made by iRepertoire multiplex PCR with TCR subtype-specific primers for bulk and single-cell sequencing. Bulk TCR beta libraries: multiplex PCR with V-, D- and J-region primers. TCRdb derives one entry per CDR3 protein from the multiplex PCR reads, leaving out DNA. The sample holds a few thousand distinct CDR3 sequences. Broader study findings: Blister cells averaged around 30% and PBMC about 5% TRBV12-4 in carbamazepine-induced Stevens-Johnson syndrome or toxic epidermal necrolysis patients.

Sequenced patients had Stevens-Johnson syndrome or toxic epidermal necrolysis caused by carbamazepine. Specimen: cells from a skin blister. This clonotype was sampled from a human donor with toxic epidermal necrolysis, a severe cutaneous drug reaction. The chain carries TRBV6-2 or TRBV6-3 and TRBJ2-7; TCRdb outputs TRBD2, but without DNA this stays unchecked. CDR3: CASSSLAGVYEQYF.